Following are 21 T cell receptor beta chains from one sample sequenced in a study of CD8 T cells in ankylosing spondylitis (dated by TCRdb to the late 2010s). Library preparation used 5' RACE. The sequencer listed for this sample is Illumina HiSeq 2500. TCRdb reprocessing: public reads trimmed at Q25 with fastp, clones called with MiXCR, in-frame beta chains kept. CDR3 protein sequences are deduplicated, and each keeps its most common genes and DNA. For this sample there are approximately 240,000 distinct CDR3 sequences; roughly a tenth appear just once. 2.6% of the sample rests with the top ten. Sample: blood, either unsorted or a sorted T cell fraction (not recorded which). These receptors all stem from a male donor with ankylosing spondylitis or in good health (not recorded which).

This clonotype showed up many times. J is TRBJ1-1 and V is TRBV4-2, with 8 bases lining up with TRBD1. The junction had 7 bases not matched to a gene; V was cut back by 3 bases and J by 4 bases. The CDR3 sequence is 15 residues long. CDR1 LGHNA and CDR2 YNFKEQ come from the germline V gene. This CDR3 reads CASSQALGQGTEAFF. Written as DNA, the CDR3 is TGTGCCAGCAGCCAGGCCTTAGGACAGGGCACTGAAGCTTTCTTT.

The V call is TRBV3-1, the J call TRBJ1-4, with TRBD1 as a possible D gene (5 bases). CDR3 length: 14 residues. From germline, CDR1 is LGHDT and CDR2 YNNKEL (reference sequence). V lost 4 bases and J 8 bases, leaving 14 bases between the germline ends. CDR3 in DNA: TGTGCCAGCAGCCCCACCTGGGACGGAGAAAAACTGTTTTTT. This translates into CASSPTWDGEKLFF.

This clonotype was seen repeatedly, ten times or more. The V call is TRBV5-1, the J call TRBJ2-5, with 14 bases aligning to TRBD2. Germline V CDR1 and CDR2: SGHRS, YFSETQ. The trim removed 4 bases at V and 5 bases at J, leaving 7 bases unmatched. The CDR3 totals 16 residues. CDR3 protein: CASSRGLAGGWETQYF. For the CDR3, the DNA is TGCGCCAGCAGCCGAGGACTAGCGGGGGGCTGGGAGACCCAGTACTTC.

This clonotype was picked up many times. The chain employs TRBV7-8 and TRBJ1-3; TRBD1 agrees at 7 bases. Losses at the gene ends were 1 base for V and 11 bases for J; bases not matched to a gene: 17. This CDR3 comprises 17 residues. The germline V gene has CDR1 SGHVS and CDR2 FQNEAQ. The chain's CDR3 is CASSLGHRGREGQPIYF. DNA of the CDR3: TGTGCCAGCAGCTTAGGTCACAGGGGTAGGGAGGGGCAACCCATATATTTT.

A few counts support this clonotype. CDR3 DNA sequence: TGCAGTGCTAGTCCTATCCAGAGCTCCTACAATGAGCAGTTCTTC. It is translated as CSASPIQSSYNEQFF. J is TRBJ2-1 and V is TRBV20-1; D not certain. This CDR3 is 15 amino acids long. Between the trimmed V and J ends, which lost 3 bases and 0 bases, there was a span of 12 bases. Germline CDR1 reads DFQATT; CDR2 reads SNEGSKA (reference sequence).

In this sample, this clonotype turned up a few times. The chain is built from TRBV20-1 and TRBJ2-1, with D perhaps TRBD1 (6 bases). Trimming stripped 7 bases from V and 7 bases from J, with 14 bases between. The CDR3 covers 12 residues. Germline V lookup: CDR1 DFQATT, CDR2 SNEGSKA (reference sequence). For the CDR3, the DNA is TGCAGTGAAAGGCGCAGGGGAAATGAGCAGTTCTTC. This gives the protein CSERRRGNEQFF.

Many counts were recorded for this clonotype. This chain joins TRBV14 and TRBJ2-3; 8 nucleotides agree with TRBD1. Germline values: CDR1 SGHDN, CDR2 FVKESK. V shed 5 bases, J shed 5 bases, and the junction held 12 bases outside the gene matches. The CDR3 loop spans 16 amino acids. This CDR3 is CASSSRTGRGGDTQYF. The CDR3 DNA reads TGTGCCAGCAGCTCCCGGACAGGGCGAGGAGGAGATACGCAGTATTTT.

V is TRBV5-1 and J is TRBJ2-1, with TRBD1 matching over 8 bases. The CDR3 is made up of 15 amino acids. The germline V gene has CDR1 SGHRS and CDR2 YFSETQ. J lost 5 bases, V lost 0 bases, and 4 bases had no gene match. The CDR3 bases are TGCGCCAGCAGCTTGGGACAGGGGTTAGACAATGAGCAGTTCTTC. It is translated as CASSLGQGLDNEQFF.

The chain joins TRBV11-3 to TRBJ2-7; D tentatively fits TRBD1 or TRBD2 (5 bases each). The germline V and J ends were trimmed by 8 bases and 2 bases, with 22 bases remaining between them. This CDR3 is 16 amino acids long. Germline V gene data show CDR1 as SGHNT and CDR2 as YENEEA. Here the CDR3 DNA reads TGTGCCAGCGCCCAGGGCCCCGGGGCCCCACCCTACGAGCAGTACTTC. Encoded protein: CASAQGPGAPPYEQYF.

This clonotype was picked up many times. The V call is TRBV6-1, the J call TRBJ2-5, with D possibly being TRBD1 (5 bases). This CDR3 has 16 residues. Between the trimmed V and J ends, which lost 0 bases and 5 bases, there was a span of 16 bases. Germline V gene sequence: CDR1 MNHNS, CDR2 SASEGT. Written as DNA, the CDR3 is TGTGCCAGCAGTGAAGCATGGGCAGGGTTGAGGGAGACCCAGTACTTC. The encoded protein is CASSEAWAGLRETQYF.

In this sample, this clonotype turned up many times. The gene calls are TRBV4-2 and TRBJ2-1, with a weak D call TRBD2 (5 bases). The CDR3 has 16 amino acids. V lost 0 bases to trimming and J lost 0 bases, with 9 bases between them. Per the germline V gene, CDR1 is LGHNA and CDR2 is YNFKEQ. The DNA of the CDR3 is TGTGCCAGCAGCCAAGATCGTGGGAGCTCCTACAATGAGCAGTTCTTC. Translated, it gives CASSQDRGSSYNEQFF.

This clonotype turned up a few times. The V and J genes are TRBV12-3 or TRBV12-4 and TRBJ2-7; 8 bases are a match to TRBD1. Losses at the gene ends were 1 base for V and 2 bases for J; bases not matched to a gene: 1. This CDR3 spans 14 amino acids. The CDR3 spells CASSLDRGTYEQYF. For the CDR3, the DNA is TGTGCCAGCAGTTTAGACAGGGGGACCTACGAGCAGTACTTC.

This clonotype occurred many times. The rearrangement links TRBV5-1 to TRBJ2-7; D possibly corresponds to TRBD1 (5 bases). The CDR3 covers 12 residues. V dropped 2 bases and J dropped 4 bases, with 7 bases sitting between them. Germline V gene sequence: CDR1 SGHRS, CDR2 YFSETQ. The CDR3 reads CASSFQGYEQYF. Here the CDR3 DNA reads TGCGCCAGCAGCTTCCAGGGATACGAGCAGTACTTC. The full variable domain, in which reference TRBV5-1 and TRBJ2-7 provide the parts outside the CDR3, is KAGVTQTPRYLIKTRGQQVTLSCSPISGHRSVSWYQQTPGQGLQFLFEYFSETQRNKGNFPGRFSGRQFSNSRSEMNVSTLELGDSALYLCASSFQGYEQYFGPGTRLTVT.

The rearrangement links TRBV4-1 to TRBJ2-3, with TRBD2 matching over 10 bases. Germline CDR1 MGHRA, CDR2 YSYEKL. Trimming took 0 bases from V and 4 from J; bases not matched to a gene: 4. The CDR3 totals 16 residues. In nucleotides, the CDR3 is TGCGCCAGCAGCCAAGAACAGCGGGGGGGTTCAGATACGCAGTATTTT. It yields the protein CASSQEQRGGSDTQYF.

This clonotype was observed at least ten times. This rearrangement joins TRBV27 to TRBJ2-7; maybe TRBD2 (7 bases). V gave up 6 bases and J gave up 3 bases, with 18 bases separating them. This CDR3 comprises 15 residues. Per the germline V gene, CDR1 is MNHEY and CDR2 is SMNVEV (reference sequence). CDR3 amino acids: CASSSRGGSSYEQYF. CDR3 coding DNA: TGTGCCAGCAGCTCAAGGGGGGGCAGTAGCTACGAGCAGTACTTC.

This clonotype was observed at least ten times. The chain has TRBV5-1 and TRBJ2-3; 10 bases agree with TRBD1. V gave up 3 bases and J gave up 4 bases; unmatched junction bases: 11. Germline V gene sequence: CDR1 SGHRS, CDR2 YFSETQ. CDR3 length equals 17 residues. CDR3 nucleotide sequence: TGCGCCAGCAGCTCCCAGGGACAGGGGAGGGCCGCAGATACGCAGTATTTT. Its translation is CASSSQGQGRAADTQYF.

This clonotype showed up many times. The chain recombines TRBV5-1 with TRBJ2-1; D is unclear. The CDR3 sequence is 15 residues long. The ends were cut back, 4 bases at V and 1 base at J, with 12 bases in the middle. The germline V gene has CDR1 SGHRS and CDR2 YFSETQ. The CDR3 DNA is TGCGCCAGCAGCGAAAGGACGGAGTCCTACAATGAGCAGTTCTTC. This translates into CASSERTESYNEQFF.

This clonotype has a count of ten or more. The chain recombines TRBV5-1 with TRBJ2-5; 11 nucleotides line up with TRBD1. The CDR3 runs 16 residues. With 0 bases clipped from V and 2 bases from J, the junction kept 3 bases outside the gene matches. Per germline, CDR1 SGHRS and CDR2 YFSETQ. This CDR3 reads CASSLVGDRGQETQYF. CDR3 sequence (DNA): TGCGCCAGCAGCTTGGTTGGGGACAGGGGGCAAGAGACCCAGTACTTC.

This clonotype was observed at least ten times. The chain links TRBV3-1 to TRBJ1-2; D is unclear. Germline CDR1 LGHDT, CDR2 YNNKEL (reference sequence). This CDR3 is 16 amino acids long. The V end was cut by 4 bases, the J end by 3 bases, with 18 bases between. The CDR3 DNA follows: TGTGCCAGCAGCCCTCATCCGGCAATACGCGACTATGGCTACACCTTC. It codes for CASSPHPAIRDYGYTF.

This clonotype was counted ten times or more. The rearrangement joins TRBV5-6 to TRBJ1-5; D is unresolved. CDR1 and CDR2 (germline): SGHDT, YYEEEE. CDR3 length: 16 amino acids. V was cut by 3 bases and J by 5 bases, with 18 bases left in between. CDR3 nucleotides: TGTGCCAGCAGCTACTCGAGTGCTTTCTTGGATCAGCCCCAGCATTTT. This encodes CASSYSSAFLDQPQHF.

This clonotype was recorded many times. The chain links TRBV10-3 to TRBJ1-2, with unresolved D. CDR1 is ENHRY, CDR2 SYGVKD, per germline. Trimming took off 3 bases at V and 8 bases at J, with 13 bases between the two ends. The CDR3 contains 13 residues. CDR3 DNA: TGTGCCATCAGTGATTCCTACCGTGGGGGCTACACCTTC. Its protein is CAISDSYRGGYTF.